This TCR beta chain was identified in a study of OX40 agonist ivuxolimab in advanced cancers. About the research overall: The study treated patients with ivuxolimab, an agonistic anti-OX40 (CD134) antibody.

With autoimmune disease history or systemic immunosuppression, patients were excluded. Germline CDR1 MNHEY, CDR2 SMNVEV (reference sequence). The CDR3 contains 13 residues. V dropped 3 bases and J dropped 8; count of bases not matched to a gene: 6. Whole-study findings and limits: The study did not work out the antigen specificity of the expanded peripheral T cells. On average, CD8+ T cells had more expanded clones than CD4+.

Only in-frame clones appear in the TCRdb table, and some are missing; sequencing was by immunoSEQ multiplex PCR. The sample contains tens of thousands of clones, more than 75% of which appear only once. This clone was picked up a small number of times. Antigen: not known. The receptor comes from an adult with an advanced solid tumor such as melanoma, head and neck, liver or kidney cancer. J is TRBJ2-7 and V is TRBV27; 8 nucleotides align to TRBD2. Sequencing used CD4+ or CD8+ T cells sorted from blood, obtained in a trial of the OX40 agonist ivuxolimab. CDR3 sequence (DNA): TGTGCCAGCAGTTTCGGGGGGGGCGACAAGCAGTACTTC. Its protein is CASSFGGGDKQYF.